This T cell receptor beta chain was sequenced during a study of T cells in pancreatic ductal adenocarcinoma. Findings of the study overall: Unique clonotypes were roughly 8-fold more numerous in blood than in tumor. Tumors hold more CD45RO+ effector T cells, which may bias toward lower diversity. Tumor and blood clonality did not differ significantly, about 0.11 versus 0.072. Results skew toward the minority of patients with early-stage disease.

The selected patients with pancreatic ductal adenocarcinoma had surgery but no neoadjuvant therapy. Generated by immunoSEQ multiplex PCR, the TCRdb table keeps only in-frame clones and is missing some. The repertoire holds roughly 17,000 clones, with approximately 90% as singletons. The CDR3 contains 17 residues. The germline gives CDR1 LGHNA, CDR2 YSLEER. The ends were cut back, 0 bases at V and 1 base at J, with 13 bases in the middle. Worth noting for this clone: Antigen: not known.

Sequenced material: PBMCs. This clonotype was obtained from a human donor with pancreatic ductal adenocarcinoma. The chain couples TRBV4-3 to TRBJ1-5, with D possibly TRBD1 on 6 matching bases. The CDR3: CASSQDRAQGSNQPQHF. As DNA, the CDR3 is TGCGCCAGCAGCCAAGATCGGGCACAGGGAAGCAATCAGCCCCAGCATTTT.